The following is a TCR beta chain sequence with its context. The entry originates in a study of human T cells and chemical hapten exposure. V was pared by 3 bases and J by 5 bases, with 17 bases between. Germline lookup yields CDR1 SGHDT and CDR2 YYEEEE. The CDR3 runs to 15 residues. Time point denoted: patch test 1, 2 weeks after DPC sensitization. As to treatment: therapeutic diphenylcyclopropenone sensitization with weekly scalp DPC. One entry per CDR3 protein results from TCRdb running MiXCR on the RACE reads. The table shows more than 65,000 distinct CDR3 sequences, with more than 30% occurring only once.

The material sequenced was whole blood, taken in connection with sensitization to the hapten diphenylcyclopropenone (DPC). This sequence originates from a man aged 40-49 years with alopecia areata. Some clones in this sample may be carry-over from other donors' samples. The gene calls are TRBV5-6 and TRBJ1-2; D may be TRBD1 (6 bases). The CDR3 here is CASSSLGQPSYGYTF. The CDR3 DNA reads TGTGCCAGCAGCTCCCTTGGACAGCCATCTTATGGCTACACCTTC. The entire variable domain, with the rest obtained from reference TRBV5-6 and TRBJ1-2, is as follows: DAGVTQSPTHLIKTRGQQVTLRCSPKSGHDTVSWYQQALGQGPQFIFQYYEEEERQRGNFPDRFSGHQFPNYSSELNVNALLLGDSALYLCASSSLGQPSYGYTFGSGTRLTVV.